One and the same sample provided the 12 T cell receptor beta chains below, sequenced in a study of spatial heterogeneity in lung cancer. The sample's time point: blood at routine non-recurrence follow-up after resection. TCRdb re-called the 5' RACE reads with MiXCR, one entry per CDR3 protein. The repertoire consists of about 70,000 distinct CDR3 sequences, with approximately 8.9% occurring once and the leading ten covering 1.9%. This specimen consisted of PBMCs, obtained at follow-up. The receptor set was obtained from a female donor with early-stage non-small cell lung cancer.

This clonotype has only a few counts. The chain joins TRBV14 to TRBJ2-1, with TRBD2 identical over 8 bases. J lost 4 bases, V lost 0 bases, and 5 bases had no gene match. CDR3 length: 16 residues. Germline values: CDR1 SGHDN, CDR2 FVKESK. CDR3 nucleotide sequence: TGTGCCAGCAGCCAAGATGCGCGGGAGGCGTACAATGAGCAGTTCTTC. The encoded protein is CASSQDAREAYNEQFF.

V is TRBV27 and J is TRBJ2-2; 10 bases fit TRBD2. Germline CDR1 MNHEY, CDR2 SMNVEV (reference sequence). The length of the CDR3 is 13 residues. The J segment lost 6 bases and the V segment lost 7 bases, leaving 2 bases of the junction unmatched. This chain's CDR3 is CASNLAGAGELFF. As DNA, the CDR3 is TGTGCCAGCAATCTAGCGGGAGCCGGGGAGCTGTTTTTT.

The CDR3: CASSPSFSAKNIQYF. The CDR3 DNA is TGTGCCAGCAGCCCCTCATTTTCCGCCAAAAACATTCAGTACTTC. The chain couples TRBV3-1 to TRBJ2-4; D is ambiguous. The germline gives CDR1 LGHDT, CDR2 YNNKEL (reference sequence). Trimming pared 4 bases from V and 1 base from J, leaving 11 bases between. CDR3 length equals 15 residues.

This clonotype was found a few times. The CDR3: CSARDQGQGFEQFF. DNA for the CDR3: TGCAGTGCTAGAGATCAGGGACAGGGGTTTGAGCAGTTCTTC. The chain has TRBV20-1 and TRBJ2-1; 10 bases are a match to TRBD1. Germline CDR1 is DFQATT and CDR2 is SNEGSKA (reference sequence). The trim removed 0 bases at V and 9 bases at J, leaving 5 bases unmatched. CDR3 length equals 14 residues.

This clonotype was detected ten times or more. The rearrangement uses TRBV29-1 and TRBJ1-1; D not resolved. The V end was cut by 4 bases, the J end by 1 base, with 7 bases between. The CDR3 has 12 residues. Per the germline V gene, CDR1 is SQVTM and CDR2 is ANQGSEA. CDR3 in DNA: TGCAGCGTTGGAGTCAGGAACACTGAAGCTTTCTTT. This encodes CSVGVRNTEAFF.

This clonotype was counted ten times or more. The J gene is TRBJ2-4, the V gene TRBV28; D might be TRBD1 (5 bases). Germline assignment: CDR1 MDHEN and CDR2 SYDVKM. V lost 0 bases and J 4 bases, leaving 7 bases between the germline ends. CDR3 size: 14 residues. The CDR3 bases are TGTGCCAGCAGTTTATGGGGGCAAAAAAACATTCAGTACTTC. Residues: CASSLWGQKNIQYF.

This clonotype was seen many times. The J gene is TRBJ2-3, the V gene TRBV5-5; D possibly corresponds to TRBD1 (6 bases). The CDR3 runs 14 residues. Trimming took off 2 bases at V and 2 bases at J, with 9 bases between the two ends. Germline CDR1 is SGHKS and CDR2 is YYEKEE (reference sequence). In nucleotides, the CDR3 is TGTGCCAGCAGCTTTGGGGGCAACACAGATACGCAGTATTTT. Translation gives CASSFGGNTDTQYF. Using reference TRBV5-5 and TRBJ2-3 for the parts outside the CDR3, the full variable domain is DAGVTQSPTHLIKTRGQQVTLRCSPISGHKSVSWYQQVLGQGPQFIFQYYEKEERGRGNFPDRFSARQFPNYSSELNVNALLLGDSALYLCASSFGGNTDTQYFGPGTRLTVL.

This clonotype was recorded a few times. The genes are TRBV27 and TRBJ2-1; 7 bases agree with TRBD2. From germline, CDR1 is MNHEY and CDR2 SMNVEV (reference sequence). The V and J ends lost 5 bases and 7 bases, in that order; junction bases with no gene match: 11. The CDR3 is made up of 15 amino acids. CDR3 DNA: TGTGCCAGCAGTCCTACGTTGGGGGGGGTAAATGAGCAGTTCTTC. Translating it yields CASSPTLGGVNEQFF.

Many counts were recorded for this clonotype. The chain couples TRBV7-9 to TRBJ2-1, with 13 bases fitting TRBD2. From germline, CDR1 is SEHNR and CDR2 FQNEAQ (reference sequence). The CDR3 extends over 14 amino acids. V gave up 6 bases and J gave up 7 bases; unmatched junction bases: 3. As DNA, the CDR3 is TGTGCCAGCAGTTTGGGACTAGCGGGAAATGAGCAGTTCTTC. This translates into CASSLGLAGNEQFF.

This clonotype was counted only a few times. The V call is TRBV9, the J call TRBJ1-2; TRBD1 might be the D (5 bases). The CDR3 runs 15 residues. Germline assignment: CDR1 SGDLS and CDR2 YYNGEE. V was pared by 3 bases and J by 2 bases, with 14 bases between. This CDR3 reads CASSATTGLNYGYTF. The CDR3 DNA reads TGTGCCAGCAGCGCTACCACGGGGCTCAACTATGGCTACACCTTC.

The V and J genes are TRBV5-1 and TRBJ2-7; 15 bases line up with TRBD2. CDR1 is SGHRS and CDR2 is YFSETQ in the germline V gene. The V gene end was trimmed by 3 bases and the J gene end by 1 base; junction bases not matched to a gene: 5. The CDR3 sequence is 17 residues long. This chain's CDR3 is CASSWGLAGGASYEQYF. The CDR3 DNA reads TGCGCCAGCAGCTGGGGACTAGCGGGAGGCGCGTCCTACGAGCAGTACTTC.

This clonotype is medium-sized in the sample. CDR3 DNA: TGCGCCAGCAGCTTGGGACTGAACACTGAAGCTTTCTTT. Translation: CASSLGLNTEAFF. This chain links TRBV5-1 with TRBJ1-1; the D is unclear. The CDR3 contains 13 residues. The germline gives CDR1 SGHRS, CDR2 YFSETQ. The V gene lost 0 bases and the J gene lost 0 bases, with 3 bases spanning the gap.